The 22 T cell receptor beta chains in this list originate from one sample, sequenced in a study of T cell repertoires in cytomegalovirus infection. No cognate antigen is known for these TCRs. TCRdb re-called the reads with MiXCR, one entry per CDR3 protein. The table records approximately 910,000 distinct CDR3 sequences, around 31% of them present only once. The sequencing here drew on cultured CD8+ T cells from PBMCs, taken from culture after CMV antigen stimulation. The receptors stem from a human donor in good health (CMV status not recorded). Some clones in this sample may be carry-over from other donors' samples.

This chain connects TRBV27 to TRBJ1-4, with D maybe TRBD1 (6 bases). Trimming removed 5 bases from V and 6 bases from J, with 16 bases in between. The V gene's germline CDR1 is MNHEY and CDR2 SMNVEV (reference sequence). This CDR3 is 15 amino acids long. The CDR3 sequence: CASSPSGARYEKLFF. CDR3 sequence (DNA): TGTGCCAGCAGTCCCTCGGGGGCGCGTTATGAAAAACTGTTTTTT.

The J gene is TRBJ1-6, the V gene TRBV5-1; TRBD1 aligns across 7 bases. This CDR3 contains 15 residues. Losses at the gene ends were 3 bases for V and 7 bases for J; bases not matched to a gene: 7. The germline gives CDR1 SGHRS, CDR2 YFSETQ. The CDR3 sequence is CASSSSTGTNSPLHF. The CDR3 DNA reads as TGCGCCAGCAGCTCCTCGACAGGGACGAATTCACCCCTCCACTTT.

This clonotype has ten or more counts. V and J are TRBV7-9 and TRBJ1-1; TRBD1 might be the D (6 bases). The CDR3 is made up of 15 amino acids. Germline assignment: CDR1 SEHNR and CDR2 FQNEAQ (reference sequence). The V end lost 2 bases, the J end lost 1 base, and 11 bases lay between the germline ends. CDR3 DNA: TGTGCCAGCAGCTTACGGGGGGCTGGGAACACTGAAGCTTTCTTT. Encoded protein: CASSLRGAGNTEAFF.

This chain connects TRBV16 to TRBJ1-3; D ambiguous. Trimming cost V 2 bases and J 0 bases, with 11 bases left between them. Germline CDR1 is KGHSY and CDR2 is FQNENV. This CDR3 is built from 16 residues. CDR3 sequence (DNA): TGTGCCAGCAGCCAACCCGGCGAGAGCTCTGGAAACACCATATATTTT. The encoded protein is CASSQPGESSGNTIYF. Full variable domain (rest looked up from reference TRBV16 and TRBJ1-3): GEEVAQTPKHLVRGEGQKAKLYCAPIKGHSYVFWYQQVLKNEFKFLISFQNENVFDETGMPKERFSAKCLPNSPCSLEIQATKLEDSAVYFCASSQPGESSGNTIYFGEGSWLTVV.

The gene calls are TRBV12-3 or TRBV12-4 and TRBJ2-1; perhaps TRBD2 as D (7 bases). This CDR3 is built from 14 residues. V lost 6 bases and J lost 10, with 19 bases in between. The CDR3 here is CASSLSGGSYEQFF. The CDR3 region has the DNA TGTGCCAGCAGCCTCTCGGGGGGCTCCTACGAGCAGTTCTTC.

This sequence joins TRBV5-4 and TRBJ2-7; 9 bases line up with TRBD1. The CDR3 length is 16 residues. J gave up 0 bases and V 3 bases, and 7 bases lay outside the gene matches. Germline V CDR1 and CDR2: SGHNT, YYREEE (reference sequence). CDR3 protein: CASSSGQGIISYEQYF. CDR3 coding DNA: TGTGCCAGCAGCTCTGGACAGGGGATTATCTCCTACGAGCAGTACTTC.

The chain carries TRBV19 and TRBJ1-2; D unresolved. V was clipped by 1 base and J by 4 bases, with 13 bases between them. Germline V CDR1 and CDR2: LNHDA, SQIVND (reference sequence). This CDR3 is built from 15 residues. Here the CDR3 reads CASSIVAELAYGYTF. CDR3 nucleotides: TGTGCCAGTAGTATAGTGGCAGAACTAGCCTATGGCTACACCTTC.

This clonotype was seen a handful of times. V and J are TRBV7-9 and TRBJ2-1; the match to TRBD1 covers 8 bases. The germline V gene encodes CDR1 SEHNR and CDR2 FQNEAQ (reference sequence). This CDR3 is built from 14 residues. V was pared by 8 bases and J by 3 bases, with 6 bases of the junction left unmatched. The chain's CDR3 is CASRIGQGYNEQFF. The CDR3 DNA sequence: TGTGCCAGCCGAATTGGACAGGGCTACAATGAGCAGTTCTTC.

The CDR3 bases are TGCGCCAGCAGCGGCCAACTACAGGGATCGCGGGAAACTGGCTACACCTTC. This translates into CASSGQLQGSRETGYTF. The rearrangement links TRBV4-1 to TRBJ1-2, with D perhaps TRBD1 (6 bases). Germline CDR1 reads MGHRA; CDR2 reads YSYEKL. Deletions cut 5 bases from V and 7 bases from J, with 26 bases between. This CDR3 spans 17 amino acids.

This clonotype was found a few times. V is TRBV19 and J is TRBJ1-5; no definite D call. The V and J ends lost 3 bases and 5 bases respectively, with 8 bases between them. The CDR3 has 13 amino acids. The V gene's germline CDR1 is LNHDA and CDR2 SQIVND (reference sequence). The DNA for the CDR3 is TGTGCCAGTAGTATTGAGGGTTATCAGCCCCAGCATTTT. Translated, it gives CASSIEGYQPQHF.

The chain employs TRBV4-2 and TRBJ1-1, with a tentative D call TRBD1 (6 bases). Between the trimmed V and J ends, which lost 0 bases and 5 bases, there was a span of 13 bases. This CDR3 spans 15 amino acids. CDR1 and CDR2 from the germline V gene are LGHNA and YNFKEQ. CDR3 sequence: CASSQEGGAGTEAFF. As DNA, the CDR3 is TGTGCCAGCAGCCAAGAAGGGGGGGCGGGGACTGAAGCTTTCTTT.

This clonotype came up many times. J is TRBJ1-2 and V is TRBV19, with D perhaps matching TRBD1 (5 bases). The CDR3 extends over 12 amino acids. Germline-derived CDR1 and CDR2 are LNHDA and SQIVND (reference sequence). Trimming took off 8 bases at V and 2 bases at J, with 9 bases between the two ends. Written as DNA, the CDR3 is TGTGCCAGTGGGACGGCCAACTATGGCTACACCTTC. This codes for CASGTANYGYTF.

The CDR3 protein is CASRKTSGGLKETQYF. The CDR3 DNA follows: TGTGCCAGCAGAAAGACTAGCGGGGGTCTGAAAGAGACCCAGTACTTC. This sequence joins TRBV7-8 and TRBJ2-5; 12 nucleotides line up with TRBD2. CDR1 and CDR2 (germline): SGHVS, FQNEAQ. With 6 bases clipped from V and 3 bases from J, the junction kept 8 bases outside the gene matches. The CDR3 length is 16 residues.

The rearrangement links TRBV7-8 to TRBJ2-1, with D maybe TRBD2 (5 bases). V lost 1 base, J lost 0 bases, and 16 bases lay in between. Germline-derived CDR1 and CDR2 are SGHVS and FQNEAQ. The CDR3 totals 18 residues. CDR3 sequence (DNA): TGTGCCAGCAGCTTAGTGGCGGCGGGCAAGAGCTCCTACAATGAGCAGTTCTTC. This codes for CASSLVAAGKSSYNEQFF.

The chain couples TRBV6-5 to TRBJ1-2, with D maybe TRBD1 (5 bases). Germline V gives CDR1 MNHEY, CDR2 SVGAGI. The germline V and J ends were trimmed by 2 bases and 6 bases, with 16 bases remaining between them. The CDR3 contains 15 residues. CDR3 nucleotides: TGTGCCAGCAGTTACAGCAGATCAGGGTTGGATGGCTACACCTTC. Translated, it gives CASSYSRSGLDGYTF.

The gene calls are TRBV27 and TRBJ1-1, with 7 bases identical to TRBD1. The V segment lost 5 bases and the J segment 0 bases; nucleotides outside the gene matches: 12. The germline CDR1 and CDR2 sequences are MNHEY and SMNVEV (reference sequence). The CDR3 is made up of 17 amino acids. The CDR3 DNA sequence: TGTGCCAGCAGTCTCGACAGGGCGATGGGGATGAACACTGAAGCTTTCTTT. Translation gives CASSLDRAMGMNTEAFF.

A single count supports this clonotype. A much larger clone differs by one base, so this may be a read error. The chain uses TRBV7-2 and TRBJ2-7, with 7 bases lining up with TRBD1. V lost 7 bases and J lost 3; bases outside the gene matches: 6. CDR1 and CDR2 from the germline V gene are SGHTA and FQGNSA. This CDR3 region has 13 residues. The CDR3 bases are TGTGCCAGCAACCACAACAGGGGCTACGAGCAGTACGTC. It translates to CASNHNRGYEQYV.

V usage is TRBV10-3 and J usage is TRBJ1-6, with D unclear. CDR3 length: 14 residues. Trimming stripped 0 bases from V and 5 bases from J, with 5 bases between. Germline V gene lookup returns CDR1 ENHRY and CDR2 SYGVKD. The CDR3 DNA is TGTGCCATCAGTGAGTCCGGTCATAATTCACCCCTCCACTTT. Its protein product is CAISESGHNSPLHF.

The chain is built from TRBV9 and TRBJ1-1; D perhaps matches TRBD1 (6 bases). CDR3 length: 15 residues. Trimming removed 0 bases from V and 1 base from J, with 10 bases in between. Germline V lookup: CDR1 SGDLS, CDR2 YYNGEE. The CDR3 sequence is CASSVDGQTNTEAFF. The CDR3 nucleotides read TGTGCCAGCAGCGTAGATGGACAGACGAACACTGAAGCTTTCTTT.

This clonotype was seen only once. A single base separates this from a much larger clone, so it may be a read error. V is TRBV7-2 and J is TRBJ2-1; TRBD2 matches at 8 bases. Trimming cost V 5 bases and J 9 bases; bases outside gene matches: 12. CDR1 SGHTA and CDR2 FQGNSA come from the germline V gene. The CDR3 runs to 15 residues. The CDR3 bases are TGTGCCAGCAGCGACCGGGGGGGGGCGGAAAGTGAGCAGTTCTTC. It is translated as CASSDRGGAESEQFF.

This clonotype was seen repeatedly, ten times or more. CDR3 region: CASSHDRETGNTIYF. CDR3 sequence (DNA): TGTGCCAGCAGCCACGACAGGGAAACTGGAAACACCATATATTTT. The chain joins TRBV7-6 to TRBJ1-3; 7 bases agree with TRBD1. This CDR3 has 15 residues. The ends lost 5 bases at V and 2 bases at J; junction bases unmatched: 6. CDR1 is SGHVS, CDR2 FNYEAQ, per germline.

As regards this clonotype: A junction boundary mismatches the germline segment, possibly from a read error. This rearrangement joins TRBV10-3 to TRBJ1-3; D is uncertain. Germline values: CDR1 ENHRY, CDR2 SYGVKD. This CDR3 has 13 amino acids. The CDR3 reads CAILLSIQPILHF. The CDR3 nucleotides are TGTGCCATCCTACTAAGCATACAACCAATATTACATTTT.